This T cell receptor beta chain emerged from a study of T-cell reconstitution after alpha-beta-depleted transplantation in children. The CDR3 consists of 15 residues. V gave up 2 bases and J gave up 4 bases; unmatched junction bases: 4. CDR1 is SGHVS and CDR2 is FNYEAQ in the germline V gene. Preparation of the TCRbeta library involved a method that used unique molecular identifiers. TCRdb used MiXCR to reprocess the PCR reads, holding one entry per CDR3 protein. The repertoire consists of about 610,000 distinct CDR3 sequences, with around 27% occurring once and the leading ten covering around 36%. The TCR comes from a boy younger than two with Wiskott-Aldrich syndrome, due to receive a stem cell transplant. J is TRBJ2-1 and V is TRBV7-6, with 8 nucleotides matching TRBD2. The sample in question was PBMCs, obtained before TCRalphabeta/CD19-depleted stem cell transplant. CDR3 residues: CASSLSGGRYNEQFF. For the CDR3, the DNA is TGTGCCAGCAGCTTAAGCGGGGGCCGGTACAATGAGCAGTTCTTC.